Sequencing of this T cell receptor beta chain was carried out in a study of T cell changes during pregnancy in multiple sclerosis. Generated by immunoSEQ multiplex PCR, the TCRdb table keeps only in-frame clones and is missing some. The sample shows 85,000 to 100,000 clones, 80% to 95% of them seen only once. Germline CDR1 reads SNHLY; CDR2 reads FYNNEI. V dropped 8 bases and J dropped 4; count of bases not matched to a gene: 5. The CDR3 loop spans 13 amino acids. Specimen: peripheral blood, collected after pregnancy. The chain is built from TRBV2 and TRBJ1-1, with TRBD1 identical over 9 bases. The sequence derives from a female donor with multiple sclerosis, enrolled in a pregnancy study. This chain's CDR3 is CASGQGLVTEAFF. CDR3 nucleotide sequence: TGTGCCAGCGGACAGGGGTTGGTCACTGAAGCTTTCTTT.